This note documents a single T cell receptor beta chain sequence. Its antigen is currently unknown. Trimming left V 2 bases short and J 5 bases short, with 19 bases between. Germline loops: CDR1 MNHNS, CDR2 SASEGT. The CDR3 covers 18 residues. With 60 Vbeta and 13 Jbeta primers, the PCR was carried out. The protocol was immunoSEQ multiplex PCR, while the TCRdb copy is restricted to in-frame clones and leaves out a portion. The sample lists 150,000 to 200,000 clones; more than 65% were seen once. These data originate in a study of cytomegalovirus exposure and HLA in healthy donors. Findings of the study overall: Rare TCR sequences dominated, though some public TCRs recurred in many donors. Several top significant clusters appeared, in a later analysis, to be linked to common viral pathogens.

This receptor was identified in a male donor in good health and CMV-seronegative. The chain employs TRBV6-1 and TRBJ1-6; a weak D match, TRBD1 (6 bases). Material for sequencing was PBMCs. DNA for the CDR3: TGTGCCAGCAGTGAAAGCGTTTCGACAGGAGTGAATAATTCACCCCTCCACTTT. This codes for CASSESVSTGVNNSPLHF.